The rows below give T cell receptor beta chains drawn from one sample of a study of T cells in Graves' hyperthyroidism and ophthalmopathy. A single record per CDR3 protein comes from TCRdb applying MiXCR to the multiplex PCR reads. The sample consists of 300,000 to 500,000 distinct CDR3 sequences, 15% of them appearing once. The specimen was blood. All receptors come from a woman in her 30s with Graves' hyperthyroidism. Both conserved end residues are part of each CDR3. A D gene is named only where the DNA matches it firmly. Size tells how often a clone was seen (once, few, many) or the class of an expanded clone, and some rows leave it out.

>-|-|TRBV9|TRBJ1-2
TGTGCCAGCAGCTTGGGCCCGGGGTATTCCTATGGCTACACCTTC
CASSLGPGYSYGYTF
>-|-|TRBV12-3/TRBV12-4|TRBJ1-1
TGTGCCAGCAGTCCAGGCGGACGGGACACTGAAGCTTTCTTT
CASSPGGRDTEAFF
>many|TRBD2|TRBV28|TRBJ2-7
TGTGCCAGCAGGGGCACGGGCGGGGGAGGATCCTACGAGCAGTACTTC
CASRGTGGGGSYEQYF
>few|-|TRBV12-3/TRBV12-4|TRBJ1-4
TGTGCCAGCAGTTTACGCCGGGACCTTAATGAAAAACTGTTTTTT
CASSLRRDLNEKLFF
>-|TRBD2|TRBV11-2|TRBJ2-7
TGTGCCAGCAGCTTAAATGCGGGAGTGGGATCCGAGCAGTACTTC
CASSLNAGVGSEQYF
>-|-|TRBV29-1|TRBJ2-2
TGCAGCGTTGATGAGCGGAGGAACACCGGGGAGCTGTTTTTT
CSVDERRNTGELFF
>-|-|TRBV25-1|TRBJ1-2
TGTGCCAGCAGTGAATCCGTTCCGGGCTATGGCTACACCTTC
CASSESVPGYGYTF
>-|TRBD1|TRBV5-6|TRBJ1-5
TGTGCCAGCACTCATAGCCGTGACAGGGTCCGGGGTCAGCCCCAGCATTTT
CASTHSRDRVRGQPQHF
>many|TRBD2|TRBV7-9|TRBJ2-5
TGTGCCAGCAGCCGAGTAGCGGGCCGAGAGACCCAGTACTTC
CASSRVAGRETQYF
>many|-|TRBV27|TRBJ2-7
TGTGCCAGCAGTTTGTGGGGGTCCTACGAGCAGTACTTC
CASSLWGSYEQYF
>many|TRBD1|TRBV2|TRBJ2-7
TGTGCCAGCAGTGAGGTCCGAGGACAGGGCTACGAGCAGTACTTC
CASSEVRGQGYEQYF
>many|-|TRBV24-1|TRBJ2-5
TGTGCCACCAGTCCCGGGACCTCCTCGACCCAGTACTTC
CATSPGTSSTQYF
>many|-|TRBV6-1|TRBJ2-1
TGTGCCAGCAGCTCGACTGACTCTTTCTCCTACAATGAGCAGTTCTTC
CASSSTDSFSYNEQFF
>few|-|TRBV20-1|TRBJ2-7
TGCAGTGCTAGAGATCACAGACTCAGGAGCCTGAGGGGGGACGAGCAGTACTTC
CSARDHRLRSLRGDEQYF
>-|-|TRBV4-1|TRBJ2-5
TGCGCCAGCAGCCAAGAACCCCTCGCGACCCAGTACTTC
CASSQEPLATQYF
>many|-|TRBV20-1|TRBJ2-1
TGCAGTGCCCCTAAGGGGGAGGGCTTATCGGTTGAGCAGTTCTTC
CSAPKGEGLSVEQFF
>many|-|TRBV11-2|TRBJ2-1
TGTGCCAGCAGCCTGCAACTAGTCCCCTACAATGAGCAGTTCTTC
CASSLQLVPYNEQFF
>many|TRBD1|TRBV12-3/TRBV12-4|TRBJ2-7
TGTGCCAGCAGCCTCCACCGGGACAGGGGGCTGGGCGAGCAGTACTTC
CASSLHRDRGLGEQYF
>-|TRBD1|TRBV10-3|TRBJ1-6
TGTGCCATCAGTGGGGACAGGGAGGGAAATTCACCCCTCCACTTT
CAISGDREGNSPLHF
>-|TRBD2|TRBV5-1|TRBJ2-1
TGCGCCAGCTGGGGGACTAGCGGTTACAATGAGCAGTTCTTC
CASWGTSGYNEQFF
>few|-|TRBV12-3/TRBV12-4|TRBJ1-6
TGTGCCAGCAGTTTAGTATCAGGGATCAATAATTCACCCCTCCACTTT
CASSLVSGINNSPLHF
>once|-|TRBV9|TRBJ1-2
TGTGCCAGCAGCGTAGGTCGCGGCACCTATGGCTACACCTTC
CASSVGRGTYGYTF
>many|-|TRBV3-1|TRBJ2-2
TGTGCCAGCAGCCAAGATACCGGGAAGAACACCGGGGAGCTGTTTTTT
CASSQDTGKNTGELFF
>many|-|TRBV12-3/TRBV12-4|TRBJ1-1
TGTGCCAGCAGTCCTCGGGGGTTAGGAACCAGGACTGAAGCTTTCTTT
CASSPRGLGTRTEAFF
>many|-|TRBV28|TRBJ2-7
TGTGCCAGCAGTTTGAATGATTACGAGCAGTACTTC
CASSLNDYEQYF
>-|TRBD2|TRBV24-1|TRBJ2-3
TGTGCCACCAGTGACGCGGGACTAGCGGGAGACGCAGATACGCAGTATTTT
CATSDAGLAGDADTQYF
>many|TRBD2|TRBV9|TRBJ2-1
TGTGCCAGCAGTGATACACTAGCGGGCGGACCCTTCAATGAGCAGTTCTTC
CASSDTLAGGPFNEQFF
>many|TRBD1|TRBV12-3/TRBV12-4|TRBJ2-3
TGTGCCAGCAGCACGGGACAGGGGGCAGATACGCAGTATTTT
CASSTGQGADTQYF
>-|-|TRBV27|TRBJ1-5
TGTGCCAGCAGTTTATCAGGGTCCGGACAGCCCCAGCATTTT
CASSLSGSGQPQHF
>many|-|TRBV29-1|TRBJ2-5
TGCAGCGTTGTGGCGCCTGGGGAGACCCAGTACTTC
CSVVAPGETQYF
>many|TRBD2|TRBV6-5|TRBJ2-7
TGTGCCAGCAGTTACTCGACTGGGACTAGCTTCGGCGAGCAGTACTTC
CASSYSTGTSFGEQYF
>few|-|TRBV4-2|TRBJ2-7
TGTGCCAGCAGCCAAGAATACGGGTCCTACGAGCAGTACTTC
CASSQEYGSYEQYF
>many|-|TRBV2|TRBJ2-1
TGTGCCAGCACGGGCGACAGCTCCTACAATGAGCAGTTCTTC
CASTGDSSYNEQFF
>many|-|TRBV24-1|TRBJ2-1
TGTGCCACCAGTGATTCGACTAGGTACGAGCAGTTCTTC
CATSDSTRYEQFF
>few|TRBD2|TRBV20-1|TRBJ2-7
TGCAGTGCTCGCCTAGCGGGCCTTTCCTACGAGCAGTACTTC
CSARLAGLSYEQYF
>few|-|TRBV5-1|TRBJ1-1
TGCGCCAGCAGCCCGAATACCAGGGAAGCTTTCTTT
CASSPNTREAFF
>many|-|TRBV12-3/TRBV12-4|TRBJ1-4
TGTGCCAGCAGTTTTGTCTTGGCTAATGAAAAACTGTTTTTT
CASSFVLANEKLFF
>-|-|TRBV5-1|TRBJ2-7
TGCGCCAGCAGCTTGAAACAGGGACCCCACGAGCAGTACTTC
CASSLKQGPHEQYF
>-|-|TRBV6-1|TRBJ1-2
TGTGCCAGCAGTTATCAGGTAGTGGGTGGCTACACCTTC
CASSYQVVGGYTF
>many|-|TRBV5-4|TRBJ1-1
TGTGCCAGCAGGCGGGGTAGGGAGTCGGCGAACACTGAAGCTTTCTTT
CASRRGRESANTEAFF